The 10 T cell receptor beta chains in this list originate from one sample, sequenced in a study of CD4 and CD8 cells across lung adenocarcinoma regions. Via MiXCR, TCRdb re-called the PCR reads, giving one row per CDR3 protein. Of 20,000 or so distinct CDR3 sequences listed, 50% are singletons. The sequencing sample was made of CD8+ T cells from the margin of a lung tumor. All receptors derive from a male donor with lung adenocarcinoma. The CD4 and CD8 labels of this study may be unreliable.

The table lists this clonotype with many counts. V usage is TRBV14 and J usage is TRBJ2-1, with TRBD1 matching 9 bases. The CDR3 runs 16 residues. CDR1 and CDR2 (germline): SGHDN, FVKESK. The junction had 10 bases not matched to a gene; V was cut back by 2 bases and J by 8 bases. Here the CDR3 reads CASSQIRDRVKDEQFF. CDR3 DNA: TGTGCCAGCAGCCAAATCCGGGACAGGGTTAAAGATGAGCAGTTCTTC. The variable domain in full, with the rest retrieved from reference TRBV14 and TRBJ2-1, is EAGVTQFPSHSVIEKGQTVTLRCDPISGHDNLYWYRRVMGKEIKFLLHFVKESKQDESGMPNNRFLAERTGGTYSTLKVQPAELEDSGVYFCASSQIRDRVKDEQFFGPGTRLTVL.

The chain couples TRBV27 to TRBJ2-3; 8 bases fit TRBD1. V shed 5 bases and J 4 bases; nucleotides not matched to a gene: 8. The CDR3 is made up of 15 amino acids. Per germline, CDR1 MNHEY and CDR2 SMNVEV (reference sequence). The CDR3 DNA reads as TGTGCCAGCAGTACTCCTGGACAGGGCGCAGATACGCAGTATTTT. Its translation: CASSTPGQGADTQYF.

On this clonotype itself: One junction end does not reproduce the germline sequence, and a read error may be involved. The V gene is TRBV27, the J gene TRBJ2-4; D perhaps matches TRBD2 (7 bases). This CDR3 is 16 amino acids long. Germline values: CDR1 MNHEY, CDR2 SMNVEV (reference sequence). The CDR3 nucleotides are TGTGCCAGCCGCGCCGGGGGGCTGTGCGCCAAAAACACTCAGTACTTC. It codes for CASRAGGLCAKNTQYF.

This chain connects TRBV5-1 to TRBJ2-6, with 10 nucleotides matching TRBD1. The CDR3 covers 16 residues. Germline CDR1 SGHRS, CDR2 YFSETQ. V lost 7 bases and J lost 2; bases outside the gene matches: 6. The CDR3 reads CASQGGQGTGANVLTF. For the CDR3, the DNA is TGCGCCAGCCAGGGGGGACAGGGGACTGGGGCCAACGTCCTGACTTTC.

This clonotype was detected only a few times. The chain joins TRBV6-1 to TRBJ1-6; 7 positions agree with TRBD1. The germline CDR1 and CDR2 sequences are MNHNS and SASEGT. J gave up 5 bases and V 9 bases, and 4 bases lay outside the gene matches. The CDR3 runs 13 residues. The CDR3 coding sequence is TGTGCCAGTGGGACAGCTCATAATTCACCCCTCCACTTT. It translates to CASGTAHNSPLHF.

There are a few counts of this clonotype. The CDR3 coding sequence is TGTGCCAGCAGCTGGTCGGGTCAAAACACCGGGGAGCTGTTTTTT. This translates into CASSWSGQNTGELFF. The V and J genes are TRBV11-3 and TRBJ2-2; no firm D call. The length of the CDR3 is 15 residues. In germline, CDR1 is SGHNT, CDR2 YENEEA. The V and J ends lost 4 bases and 2 bases respectively, with 11 bases between them.

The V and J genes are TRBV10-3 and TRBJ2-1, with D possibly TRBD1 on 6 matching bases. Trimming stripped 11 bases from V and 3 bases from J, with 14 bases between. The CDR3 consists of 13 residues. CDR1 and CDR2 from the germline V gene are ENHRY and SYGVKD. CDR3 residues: CASMQGNYNEQFF. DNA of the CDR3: TGTGCCTCAATGCAGGGGAACTACAATGAGCAGTTCTTC.

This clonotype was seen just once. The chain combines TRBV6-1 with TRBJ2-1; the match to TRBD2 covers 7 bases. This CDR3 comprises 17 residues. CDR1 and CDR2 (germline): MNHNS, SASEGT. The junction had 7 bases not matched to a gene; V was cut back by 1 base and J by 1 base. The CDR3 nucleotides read TGTGCCAGCAGTGAAGGTGGAGCGGGGAGATCCTACAATGAGCAGTTCTTC. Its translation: CASSEGGAGRSYNEQFF.

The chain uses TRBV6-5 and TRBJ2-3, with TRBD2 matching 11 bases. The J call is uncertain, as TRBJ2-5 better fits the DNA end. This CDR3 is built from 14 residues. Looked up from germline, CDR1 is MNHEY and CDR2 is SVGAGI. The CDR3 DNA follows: TGTGCCAGCAGTTCCCCTAGCGGGAGGGAGACCCAGTACTTC. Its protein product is CASSSPSGRETQYF.

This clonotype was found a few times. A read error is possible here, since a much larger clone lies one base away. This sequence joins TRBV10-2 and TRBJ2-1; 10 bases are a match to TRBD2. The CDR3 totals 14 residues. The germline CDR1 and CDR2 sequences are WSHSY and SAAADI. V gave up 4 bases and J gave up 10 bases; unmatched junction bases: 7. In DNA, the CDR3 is TGCGCCAGCAGTGTCCTAGCGGGAGCCCCCGAGCAGTTCTTC. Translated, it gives CASSVLAGAPEQFF.